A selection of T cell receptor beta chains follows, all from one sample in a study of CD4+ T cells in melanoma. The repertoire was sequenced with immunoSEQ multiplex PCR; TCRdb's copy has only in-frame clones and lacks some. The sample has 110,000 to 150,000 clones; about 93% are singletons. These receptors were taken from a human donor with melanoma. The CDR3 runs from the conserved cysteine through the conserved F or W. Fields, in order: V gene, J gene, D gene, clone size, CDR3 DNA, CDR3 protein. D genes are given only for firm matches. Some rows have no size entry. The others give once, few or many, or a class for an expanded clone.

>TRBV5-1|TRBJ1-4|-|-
TGCGCCAGCAGCTTGACCATTTTAGGTGAAAAACTGTTTTTT
CASSLTILGEKLFF
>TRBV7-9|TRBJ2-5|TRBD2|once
TGTGCCAGCAGCTCGAGGAATAGCGGGGGGGGCCAAGAGACCCAGTACTTC
CASSSRNSGGGQETQYF
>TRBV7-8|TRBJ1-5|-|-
TGTGCCAGCAGCTTAGTAGGGAGTAGCAATCAGCCCCAGCATTTT
CASSLVGSSNQPQHF
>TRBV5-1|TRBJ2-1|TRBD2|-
TGCGCCAGCAGCTGGACTAGCGGGGGATACACTGAGCAGTTCTTC
CASSWTSGGYTEQFF
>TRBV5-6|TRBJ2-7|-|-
TGTGCCAGCAGCTTGGAGCCTGACTCCTACGAGCAGTACTTC
CASSLEPDSYEQYF
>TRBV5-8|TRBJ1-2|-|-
TGTGCCAGCATCCGAGGTCTGGGAAGTCATGGCTACACCTTC
CASIRGLGSHGYTF
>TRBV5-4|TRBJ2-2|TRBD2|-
TGTGCCAGCAGCTTCCTAGCGGTGCGAAACACCGGGGAGCTGTTTTTT
CASSFLAVRNTGELFF
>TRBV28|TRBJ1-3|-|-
TGTGCCAGCGTTGGCACAGCAGGAAACACCATATATTTT
CASVGTAGNTIYF
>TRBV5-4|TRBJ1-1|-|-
TGTGCCAGCGGCCCAAGACAGCTCATGAACACTGAAGCTTTCTTT
CASGPRQLMNTEAFF
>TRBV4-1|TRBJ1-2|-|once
TGCGCCAGCAGCCAAGAACTCCAGGGACTAAGCTATGGCTACACCTTC
CASSQELQGLSYGYTF
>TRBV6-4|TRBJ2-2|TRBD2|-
TGTGCCAGCAGTGACTCACTAGCGGGGGCCGGGGAGCTGTTTTTT
CASSDSLAGAGELFF
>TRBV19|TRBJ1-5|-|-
TGTGCCAGTAGTACAACCGGGACGGGGCGTCAGCCCCAGCATTTT
CASSTTGTGRQPQHF
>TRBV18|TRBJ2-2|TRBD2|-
TGTGCCAGCTCACTAGCCTCGGGACTACCGATAGTGAACACCGGGGAGCTGTTTTTT
CASSLASGLPIVNTGELFF
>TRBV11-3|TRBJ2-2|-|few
TGTGCCAGCAGCCCCTCCCTGAACACCGGGGAGCTGTTTTTT
CASSPSLNTGELFF
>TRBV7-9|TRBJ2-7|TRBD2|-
TGTGCCAGCAGCCACGCCGGGCGGGGGGTTTACTCCTACGAGCAGTACTTC
CASSHAGRGVYSYEQYF
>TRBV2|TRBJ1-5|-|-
TGTGCCAGCAGTGAATTAATGGGTGGCAATCAGCCCCAGCATTTT
CASSELMGGNQPQHF
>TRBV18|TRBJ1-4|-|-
TGTGCCAGCTCATCTGTCTCCGCAACTAATGAAAAACTGTTTTTT
CASSSVSATNEKLFF
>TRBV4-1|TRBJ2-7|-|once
TGCGCCAGCAGCCAAGTGTCGAGCTCCTACGAGCAGTACTTC
CASSQVSSSYEQYF
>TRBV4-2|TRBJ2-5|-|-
TGTGCCAGCAGCCAAGGAGTTTCGGCGGGGTGGGAGACCCAGTACTTC
CASSQGVSAGWETQYF
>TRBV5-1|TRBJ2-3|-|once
TGCGCCAGCAGCGCGCAAGGTGATGGCACAGATACGCAGTATTTT
CASSAQGDGTDTQYF
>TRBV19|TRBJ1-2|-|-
TGTGCCAGTAGTAGCCAGGGACCCTATGGCTACACCTTC
CASSSQGPYGYTF
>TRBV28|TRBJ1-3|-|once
TGTGCCAGCAGTTTGCAATGGACCGCTGGAAACACCATATATTTT
CASSLQWTAGNTIYF
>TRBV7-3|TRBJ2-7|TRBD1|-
TGTGCCAGCAGCCAAACAGGGGGCGAACGCAACGAGCAGTACTTC
CASSQTGGERNEQYF
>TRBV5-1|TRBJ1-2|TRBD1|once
TGCGCCAGCAGCCGGGACAGGGGAGTGGATGGCTACACCTTC
CASSRDRGVDGYTF
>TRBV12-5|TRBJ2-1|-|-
TGTGCTAGTGGTTTGGGTGGACGCAATGAGCAGTTCTTC
CASGLGGRNEQFF
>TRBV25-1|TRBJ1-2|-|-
TGTGCCAGCAGTGAATCGGGGGCTAGCTATGGCTACACCTTC
CASSESGASYGYTF
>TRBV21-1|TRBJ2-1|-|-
TGTGCCAGCAGCAAATCCAAGTGGGGACTAGCCGAAGCAGAGCAGTTCTTC
CASSKSKWGLAEAEQFF
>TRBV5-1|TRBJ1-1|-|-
TGCGCCAGCAGCTTGGCGCTTGGGACCGGGACGGGAAAAGCTTTCTTT
CASSLALGTGTGKAFF
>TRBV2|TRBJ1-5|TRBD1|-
TGTGCCAGCAGTGGAGGACAGGGCAATCAGCCCCAGCATTTT
CASSGGQGNQPQHF
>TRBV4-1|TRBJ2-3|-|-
TGCGCCAGCAGCCAAGTACGACTTTCGGCAGATACGCAGTATTTT
CASSQVRLSADTQYF
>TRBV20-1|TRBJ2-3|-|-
TGCAGTGCTAGAGGTGGGGATACGCAGTATTTT
CSARGGDTQYF
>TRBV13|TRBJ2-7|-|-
TGTGCCAGCAGCTTAGGACAGATACAAGAGCAGTACTTC
CASSLGQIQEQYF
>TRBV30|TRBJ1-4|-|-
TGTGCCTGGAGTCCCGGCAGAACGTCAACTAATGAAAAACTGTTTTTT
CAWSPGRTSTNEKLFF
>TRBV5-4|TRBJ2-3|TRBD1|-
TGTGCCAGCAGCTTACAAGGGGGCCCAGATACGCAGTATTTT
CASSLQGGPDTQYF
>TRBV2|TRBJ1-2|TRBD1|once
TGTGCCAGCAGTGGTGGGACAGGGATGGGTGGGGGAACTCCATACACCTTC
CASSGGTGMGGGTPYTF
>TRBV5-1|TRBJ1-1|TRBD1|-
TGCGCCAGCAGCTTAACAGGGGGCATGGCCACTGAAGCTTTCTTT
CASSLTGGMATEAFF
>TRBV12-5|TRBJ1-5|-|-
TGTGCTAGTGGTTCGGGCCCCGCCTCCGGAGGAGATCAGCCCCAGCATTTT
CASGSGPASGGDQPQHF
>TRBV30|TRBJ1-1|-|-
TGTGCCTGGAGTTACGCGAACACTGAAGCTTTCTTT
CAWSYANTEAFF
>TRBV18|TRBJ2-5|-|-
TGTGCCAGCTCACCACCTTACCCGGGGGGCGAGACCCAGTACTTC
CASSPPYPGGETQYF
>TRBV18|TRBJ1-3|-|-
TGTGCCAGCTCACTGCAGGGAGGTGGAAACACCATATATTTT
CASSLQGGGNTIYF